This T cell receptor (beta chain) was obtained from a study of T cell repertoires in cytomegalovirus infection. The overall study: Indications came from public TCR beta signatures; they pointed to CMV infection and to a matching HLA type.

CDR1 is SGHDT and CDR2 is YYEEEE in the germline V gene. The CDR3 has 14 residues. V shed 2 bases, J shed 3 bases, and the junction held 0 bases outside the gene matches. Via MiXCR, TCRdb re-called the reads, giving one row per CDR3 protein. The sample holds 200,000 or so distinct CDR3 sequences; approximately 19% are singletons and the top ten take under 3.5%. Study-level results: Cumulative frequency of public TCR beta families picked out carriers of CMV plus the relevant HLA. It was HLA-C-restricted CMV-specific TCR beta clonotypes that dominated the response ex vivo.

Comments on this clonotype: The antigen remains undetermined.

What was sequenced was PBMCs. The sequence came from a human donor in good health (CMV status not recorded). Some clones in this sample may be carry-over from other donors' samples. V usage is TRBV5-6 and J usage is TRBJ2-1; 9 bases agree with TRBD2. DNA for the CDR3: TGTGCCAGCAGCTTACTAGCGGGCTACAATGAGCAGTTCTTC. This codes for CASSLLAGYNEQFF.